These 29 T cell receptor beta chains were all obtained from the same sample, sequenced in a study of blood T cell repertoires in COVID-19. Method: immunoSEQ multiplex PCR; TCRdb's copy keeps in-frame clones and lacks some. The sample has 250,000 to 300,000 clones, roughly nine tenths seen once. The sample consisted of PBMCs or T cells enriched from blood (not recorded which). All receptors come from a human donor in a cohort exposed to, infected with or recovered from COVID-19 (not recorded which). The donor label of this sample is uncertain.

The table lists this clone with a count of one. The V call is TRBV5-1, the J call TRBJ2-7; 9 nucleotides agree with TRBD1. Germline CDR1 SGHRS, CDR2 YFSETQ. The CDR3 length is 15 residues. J lost 0 bases, V lost 4 bases, and 5 bases had no gene match. The CDR3: CASSNRDRASYEQYF. CDR3 DNA sequence: TGCGCCAGCAGCAACCGGGACAGGGCCTCCTACGAGCAGTACTTC.

The V gene is TRBV29-1, the J gene TRBJ1-2, with D unresolved. V lost 4 bases and J lost 0, with 9 bases in between. The germline V gene encodes CDR1 SQVTM and CDR2 ANQGSEA. The length of the CDR3 is 13 residues. Here the CDR3 reads CSVVTEANYGYTF. CDR3 nucleotides: TGCAGCGTTGTCACAGAAGCTAACTATGGCTACACCTTC.

The rearrangement uses TRBV9 and TRBJ2-2; the D is unclear. The V gene lost 0 bases and the J gene lost 1 base, with 4 bases spanning the gap. This CDR3 has 14 residues. CDR1 SGDLS and CDR2 YYNGEE come from the germline V gene. The CDR3 DNA is TGTGCCAGCAGCGTAGACAGGAACACCGGGGAGCTGTTTTTT. Amino acid sequence: CASSVDRNTGELFF.

The chain has TRBV30 and TRBJ1-2; no reliable D call. The CDR3 consists of 11 residues. CDR1 is GTSNPN, CDR2 SVGIG, per germline (reference sequence). Trimming left V 8 bases short and J 6 bases short, with 13 bases between. CDR3 protein: CALEGGNGYTF. CDR3 in DNA: TGTGCCCTTGAGGGAGGGAATGGCTACACCTTC.

The V call is TRBV27, the J call TRBJ2-7, with 10 bases matching TRBD2. V lost 3 bases to trimming and J lost 3 bases; unmatched junction nucleotides: 11. This CDR3 has 17 amino acids. Germline V CDR1 and CDR2: MNHEY, SMNVEV (reference sequence). CDR3: CASSLRASWTSGYEQYF. The CDR3 DNA is TGTGCCAGCAGTTTGCGAGCATCCTGGACTAGCGGCTACGAGCAGTACTTC.

V and J are TRBV27 and TRBJ2-1; perhaps TRBD1 as D (6 bases). Germline assignment: CDR1 MNHEY and CDR2 SMNVEV (reference sequence). Trimming stripped 2 bases from V and 9 bases from J, with 11 bases between. The CDR3 totals 13 residues. The CDR3 region has the DNA TGTGCCAGCAGTTTAGGGACACAGACTGAGCAGTTCTTC. Protein sequence: CASSLGTQTEQFF.

This clone was recorded only once. This chain joins TRBV18 and TRBJ2-7; 8 nucleotides agree with TRBD1. With 4 bases clipped from V and 3 bases from J, the junction kept 5 bases outside the gene matches. The V gene's germline CDR1 is KGHSH and CDR2 LQKENI. There are 14 residues in the CDR3. The CDR3 bases are TGTGCCAGCTCACGACAGGGGCCCGTCTACGAGCAGTACTTC. Translating it yields CASSRQGPVYEQYF.

This clone occurred once. This chain connects TRBV5-1 to TRBJ2-7, with a possible D match to TRBD1 (6 bases). The CDR3 contains 15 residues. Trimming took off 3 bases at V and 4 bases at J, with 17 bases between the two ends. Germline V lookup: CDR1 SGHRS, CDR2 YFSETQ. This CDR3 is CASSSIQGFRYEQYF. CDR3 DNA: TGCGCCAGCAGCTCCATACAGGGTTTTAGGTACGAGCAGTACTTC.

This clone was observed once. In nucleotides, the CDR3 is TGTGCCAGCAGCTTAGTGAGGGCAGACCAAGAGACCCAGTACTTC. Amino acids: CASSLVRADQETQYF. This chain joins TRBV7-2 and TRBJ2-5, with D possibly being TRBD2 (5 bases). The V end was cut by 1 base, the J end by 0 bases, with 9 bases between. This CDR3 comprises 15 residues. CDR1 and CDR2 (germline): SGHTA, FQGNSA.

The V gene is TRBV24-1, the J gene TRBJ2-3; D unclear. The germline CDR1 and CDR2 sequences are KGHDR and SFDVKD. V lost 2 bases, J lost 3 bases, and 11 bases lay in between. CDR3 length: 15 residues. Here the CDR3 DNA reads TGTGCCACCAGTGATTCTGGCAGGTGGACAGATACGCAGTATTTT. This translates into CATSDSGRWTDTQYF.

V is TRBV6-5 and J is TRBJ2-4; maybe TRBD1 (5 bases). Germline lookup yields CDR1 MNHEY and CDR2 SVGAGI. V was cut by 2 bases and J by 1 base, with 12 bases left in between. This CDR3 is 16 amino acids long. The CDR3 reads CASSYKGMGAKNIQYF. The CDR3 nucleotides read TGTGCCAGCAGTTACAAGGGGATGGGGGCCAAAAACATTCAGTACTTC.

The chain joins TRBV10-3 to TRBJ1-5; 10 nucleotides agree with TRBD1. The CDR3 is 14 amino acids. The germline V gene has CDR1 ENHRY and CDR2 SYGVKD. The V segment lost 10 bases and the J segment 2 bases; nucleotides outside the gene matches: 5. Here the CDR3 DNA reads TGTGCCACCTCGACAGGGGGCGGCAATCAGCCCCAGCATTTT. This codes for CATSTGGGNQPQHF.

The gene calls are TRBV5-1 and TRBJ2-7, with a weak D call TRBD1 (5 bases). Germline V gene data show CDR1 as SGHRS and CDR2 as YFSETQ. The CDR3 contains 17 residues. V lost 1 base and J lost 0, with 17 bases in between. Here the CDR3 reads CASSLSPDPDSSYEQYF. The DNA of the CDR3 is TGCGCCAGCAGCTTGAGTCCTGATCCAGACAGCTCCTACGAGCAGTACTTC.

The chain recombines TRBV10-3 with TRBJ2-7; 7 nucleotides line up with TRBD2. J was trimmed by 1 base and V by 11 bases; bases with no gene match: 8. The CDR3 contains 13 residues. The germline CDR1 and CDR2 sequences are ENHRY and SYGVKD. The CDR3 region has the DNA TGTGCCTCCTCGGGGGGATCTTCCTACGAGCAGTACTTC. Amino acid sequence: CASSGGSSYEQYF.

This chain uses TRBV6-1 with TRBJ1-5; 7 bases are shared with TRBD1. The CDR3 extends over 17 amino acids. Trimming took 0 bases from V and 4 from J; bases not matched to a gene: 9. CDR1 is MNHNS and CDR2 is SASEGT in the germline V gene. CDR3 DNA sequence: TGTGCCAGCAGTGAAGCGCCACCGGGACAGTTTAATCAGCCCCAGCATTTT. Translating gives CASSEAPPGQFNQPQHF.

J is TRBJ2-5 and V is TRBV5-1, with TRBD2 identical over 8 bases. The V and J ends lost 0 bases and 7 bases, in that order; junction bases with no gene match: 11. This CDR3 spans 16 amino acids. CDR1 and CDR2 (germline): SGHRS, YFSETQ. The CDR3, as DNA: TGCGCCAGCAGCTTGGCCAGTAGCGGGGCCCGAGGGACCCAGTACTTC. It encodes CASSLASSGARGTQYF.

This chain uses TRBV9 with TRBJ2-7, with 8 bases fitting TRBD1. There are 15 residues in the CDR3. V lost 3 bases and J lost 1; bases outside the gene matches: 6. Germline loops: CDR1 SGDLS, CDR2 YYNGEE. CDR3 sequence (DNA): TGTGCCAGCAGCGCCGGGACAGGCGGATCCTACGAGCAGTACTTC. It yields the protein CASSAGTGGSYEQYF.

Regarding this clone: Different DNA sequences within this sample yield the same CDR3. V usage is TRBV5-1 and J usage is TRBJ2-7; weak D call: TRBD2 (5 bases). The CDR3 is 13 residues long. Germline loops: CDR1 SGHRS, CDR2 YFSETQ. Trimming removed 3 bases from V and 4 bases from J, with 11 bases in between. The CDR3: CASSSGSGYEQYF. The CDR3 nucleotides read TGCGCCAGCAGCTCGGGGTCGGGGTACGAGCAGTACTTC.

The V and J genes are TRBV6-5 and TRBJ1-3, with D hard to call. Germline CDR1 MNHEY, CDR2 SVGAGI. This CDR3 region has 14 residues. V was clipped by 3 bases and J by 0 bases, with 6 bases between them. CDR3 sequence: CASSYRYSGNTIYF. The CDR3 DNA is TGTGCCAGCAGTTATCGTTACTCTGGAAACACCATATATTTT.

For the CDR3, the DNA is TGCAGTGCTAGTCTCGGGAGGGATCAGCCCCAGCATTTT. Protein: CSASLGRDQPQHF. J is TRBJ1-5 and V is TRBV20-1; D uncertain. The V end lost 3 bases, the J end lost 5 bases, and 11 bases lay between the germline ends. From germline, CDR1 is DFQATT and CDR2 SNEGSKA (reference sequence). The CDR3 consists of 13 residues.

The V and J genes are TRBV9 and TRBJ2-3; 12 positions match TRBD2. The CDR3 has 15 residues. With 4 bases clipped from V and 11 bases from J, the junction kept 11 bases outside the gene matches. Germline V gives CDR1 SGDLS, CDR2 YYNGEE. CDR3 sequence: CASSLTSGGPYGQYF. The CDR3 region has the DNA TGTGCCAGCAGCCTCACTAGCGGGGGGCCGTACGGGCAGTATTTT.

The chain joins TRBV24-1 to TRBJ1-1; TRBD1 matches 12 bases. Germline trimming cut 9 bases from V and 3 bases from J; bases unmatched to any gene: 7. Germline V gene sequence: CDR1 KGHDR, CDR2 SFDVKD. There are 15 residues in the CDR3. CDR3 bases: TGTGCCACCTCCCGGGACAGGGGGCGCCACACTGAAGCTTTCTTT. Protein sequence: CATSRDRGRHTEAFF.

V and J are TRBV5-1 and TRBJ1-2; D is possibly TRBD1 (6 bases). CDR1 SGHRS and CDR2 YFSETQ come from the germline V gene. CDR3 length equals 16 residues. Trimming took off 0 bases at V and 0 bases at J, with 12 bases between the two ends. Here the CDR3 reads CASSLVAAGANYGYTF. In DNA form, the CDR3 reads TGCGCCAGCAGCTTGGTGGCGGCAGGGGCTAACTATGGCTACACCTTC.

This chain links TRBV6-2 or TRBV6-3 with TRBJ2-1; weak D call: TRBD2 (5 bases). Germline-derived CDR1 and CDR2 are MNHEY and SVGEGT. The germline V and J ends were trimmed by 4 bases and 7 bases, with 20 bases remaining between them. There are 16 residues in the CDR3. The CDR3, as DNA: TGTGCCAGCAGTTTACGAGCGGCTAGCCAGCAAAATGAGCAGTTCTTC. Translated: CASSLRAASQQNEQFF.

The chain recombines TRBV27 with TRBJ1-1; the D is unclear. V was pared by 10 bases and J by 0 bases, with 24 bases between. Germline V lookup: CDR1 MNHEY, CDR2 SMNVEV (reference sequence). The CDR3 is made up of 17 amino acids. The DNA of the CDR3 is TGTGCCACTTTCCCCGGTAATCCAGGACTGCTGAACACTGAAGCTTTCTTT. Translating it yields CATFPGNPGLLNTEAFF.

The V call is TRBV6-6, the J call TRBJ1-6; TRBD1 matches 7 bases. The CDR3 loop spans 14 amino acids. Trimming removed 6 bases from V and 8 bases from J; junction bases left unmatched: 7. Germline CDR1 and CDR2: MNHNY and SVGAGI (reference sequence). The CDR3 is CASRTPGQHSPLHF. The CDR3 DNA sequence: TGTGCCAGCAGAACCCCGGGACAGCATTCACCCCTCCACTTT.

This chain connects TRBV5-1 to TRBJ1-2, with D unresolved. The CDR3 covers 15 residues. Germline loops: CDR1 SGHRS, CDR2 YFSETQ. The germline V and J ends were trimmed by 1 base and 7 bases, with 17 bases remaining between them. Here the CDR3 reads CASSLFEGEEGGYTF. CDR3 nucleotides: TGCGCCAGCAGCTTGTTCGAGGGAGAGGAGGGTGGCTACACCTTC.

CDR3 nucleotides: TGTGCCAGCAGTTACTCAAGGGACAGGGTGGAGACCCAGTACTTC. Amino acids: CASSYSRDRVETQYF. This chain uses TRBV6-5 with TRBJ2-5; TRBD1 aligns across 9 bases. Germline lookup yields CDR1 MNHEY and CDR2 SVGAGI. The CDR3 is made up of 15 amino acids. V lost 0 bases and J lost 5; bases outside the gene matches: 4.

The rearrangement uses TRBV4-1 and TRBJ2-7; D is undetermined. CDR1 and CDR2 from the germline V gene are MGHRA and YSYEKL. The CDR3 runs to 14 residues. The V end was cut by 2 bases, the J end by 1 base, with 9 bases between. CDR3 sequence: CASSQLTGSYEQYF. The CDR3 bases are TGCGCCAGCAGCCAATTGACTGGATCCTACGAGCAGTACTTC.